The 19 T cell receptor beta chains given below trace back to one sample, sequenced in a study of T cell responses to AZD1222 COVID-19 vaccine. Assay used: immunoSEQ multiplex PCR; TCRdb lists only in-frame clones, some missing. This sample has about 92,000 clones; 88% occur once, and the top ten carry approximately 10%. The specimen was peripheral blood, collected on day 0 of MenACWY control vaccination. These TCRs come from an adult in good health.

The CDR3 region has the DNA TGTGCCAGCAGCGCAACAGGGGAAGCTTTCTTT. Its protein is CASSATGEAFF. This chain joins TRBV5-6 and TRBJ1-1, with D perhaps TRBD1 (6 bases). Per the germline V gene, CDR1 is SGHDT and CDR2 is YYEEEE. V was cut by 4 bases and J by 8 bases, with 9 bases left in between. The CDR3 extends over 11 amino acids.

The chain joins TRBV7-2 to TRBJ2-1; a weak D match, TRBD1 (6 bases). Germline assignment: CDR1 SGHTA and CDR2 FQGNSA. The CDR3 extends over 14 amino acids. The V and J ends lost 2 bases and 4 bases respectively, with 9 bases between them. The CDR3 loop reads CASSLPGQYNEQFF. CDR3 coding DNA: TGTGCCAGCAGCTTACCAGGACAGTACAATGAGCAGTTCTTC.

The chain recombines TRBV7-3 with TRBJ1-4; TRBD1 matches 8 bases. CDR3 length: 15 amino acids. Trimming cost V 0 bases and J 7 bases; bases outside gene matches: 4. The germline gives CDR1 SGHTA, CDR2 FQGTGA. CDR3 in DNA: TGTGCCAGCAGCTTAACAGGACAGGGAAGTGAAAAACTGTTTTTT. Its protein product is CASSLTGQGSEKLFF.

The chain uses TRBV24-1 and TRBJ2-7; TRBD1 agrees at 10 bases. Germline V CDR1 and CDR2: KGHDR, SFDVKD. The length of the CDR3 is 16 residues. The trim removed 1 base at V and 0 bases at J, leaving 2 bases unmatched. The CDR3 DNA sequence: TGTGCCACCAGTGATTTCCGGGACAGGGGCTCCTACGAGCAGTACTTC. It specifies CATSDFRDRGSYEQYF.

J is TRBJ1-2 and V is TRBV1; TRBD1 reflects the table's D call only, with no check against the DNA. TRBV1 is given as a pseudogene. The CDR3 is made up of 19 amino acids. The CDR3 loop is CTSSQDGFRAGKANYGYTF. The CDR3 coding sequence is TGCACCAGCAGCCAAGATGGGTTCCGGGCAGGGAAGGCTAACTATGGCTACACCTTC.

The chain couples TRBV19 to TRBJ1-3, with D perhaps TRBD1 (5 bases). The CDR3 extends over 15 amino acids. Deletions cut 8 bases from V and 4 bases from J, with 18 bases between. CDR1 and CDR2 from the germline V gene are LNHDA and SQIVND (reference sequence). The CDR3 sequence is CASSRQSPKGNTIYF. The CDR3 nucleotides read TGTGCCAGTTCCCGACAGAGTCCTAAAGGAAACACCATATATTTT. Full variable domain (missing parts from reference TRBV19 and TRBJ1-3): DGGITQSPKYLFRKEGQNVTLSCEQNLNHDAMYWYRQDPGQGLRLIYYSQIVNDFQKGDIAEGYSVSREKKESFPLTVTSAQKNPTAFYLCASSRQSPKGNTIYFGEGSWLTVV.

V and J are TRBV6-2 or TRBV6-3 and TRBJ2-2; no firm D call. V lost 5 bases and J lost 2, with 3 bases in between. The CDR3 is 12 amino acids. Germline V gives CDR1 MNHEY, CDR2 SVGEGT. The CDR3 protein is CASSHNTGELFF. The DNA of the CDR3 is TGTGCCAGCAGTCATAACACCGGGGAGCTGTTTTTT.

V gene TRBV12-3 or TRBV12-4 combines with J gene TRBJ1-5; D remains unclear. The CDR3 loop spans 13 amino acids. Trimming left V 0 bases short and J 6 bases short, with 6 bases between. The CDR3 DNA sequence: TGTGCCAGCAGTTTAGCGCTTAGTCAGCCCCAGCATTTT. As protein: CASSLALSQPQHF.

The rearrangement links TRBV20-1 to TRBJ1-5; TRBD1 matches at 7 bases. The ends lost 3 bases at V and 6 bases at J; junction bases unmatched: 8. Per germline, CDR1 DFQATT and CDR2 SNEGSKA (reference sequence). The CDR3 length is 14 residues. Here the CDR3 reads CSASPTGLGQPQHF. The DNA of the CDR3 is TGCAGTGCTAGTCCGACAGGGCTGGGTCAGCCCCAGCATTTT.

J is TRBJ1-5 and V is TRBV5-1, with a weak D call TRBD1 (5 bases). V lost 0 bases and J lost 7, with 14 bases in between. The CDR3 is 15 residues long. Germline CDR1 reads SGHRS; CDR2 reads YFSETQ. CDR3 coding DNA: TGCGCCAGCAGCTTGGATTCTGGGGCACAGCAGCCCCAGCATTTT. The encoded protein is CASSLDSGAQQPQHF.

V and J are TRBV7-9 and TRBJ1-3; 8 bases align to TRBD1. The CDR3 totals 14 residues. The trim removed 5 bases at V and 9 bases at J, leaving 9 bases unmatched. Germline V gene data show CDR1 as SEHNR and CDR2 as FQNEAQ (reference sequence). CDR3 sequence reads: CASSAGQGIGTIYF. Here the CDR3 DNA reads TGTGCCAGCAGCGCAGGACAGGGAATTGGCACCATATATTTT.

V gene TRBV7-2 combines with J gene TRBJ2-1, with unresolved D. V dropped 6 bases and J dropped 5 bases, with 11 bases sitting between them. The CDR3 spans 13 residues. Germline CDR1 SGHTA, CDR2 FQGNSA. CDR3 sequence reads: CASSDGPNNEQFF. The CDR3 coding sequence is TGTGCCAGCAGTGACGGCCCGAACAATGAGCAGTTCTTC.

This clone has only a few counts. The CDR3: CASSPLGTDEKLFF. CDR3 sequence (DNA): TGTGCCAGCAGCCCCCTAGGGACTGATGAAAAACTGTTTTTT. J is TRBJ1-4 and V is TRBV4-2; perhaps TRBD1 as D (5 bases). Trimming shortened V by 4 bases and J by 6 bases, and 12 bases separated the two germline ends. The CDR3 length is 14 residues. Germline CDR1 and CDR2: LGHNA and YNFKEQ.

V and J are TRBV6-4 and TRBJ2-3, with 7 bases matching TRBD2. V lost 0 bases to trimming and J lost 4 bases; unmatched junction nucleotides: 13. CDR1 and CDR2 (germline): MRHNA, SNTAGT. CDR3 length: 18 residues. This chain's CDR3 is CASSDSAGRGTGADTQYF. CDR3 DNA: TGTGCCAGCAGTGACTCAGCAGGGCGGGGGACCGGGGCAGATACGCAGTATTTT.

The chain couples TRBV5-4 to TRBJ2-2; 9 bases align to TRBD1. Germline V CDR1 and CDR2: SGHNT, YYREEE (reference sequence). This CDR3 region has 14 residues. The V gene end was trimmed by 0 bases and the J gene end by 7 bases; junction bases not matched to a gene: 1. The CDR3 sequence is CASSLGQGDGELFF. Here the CDR3 DNA reads TGTGCCAGCAGCTTGGGACAGGGGGACGGGGAGCTGTTTTTT. Full variable domain (remainder filled in from reference TRBV5-4 and TRBJ2-2): ETGVTQSPTHLIKTRGQQVTLRCSSQSGHNTVSWYQQALGQGPQFIFQYYREEENGRGNFPPRFSGLQFPNYSSELNVNALELDDSALYLCASSLGQGDGELFFGEGSRLTVL.

This chain links TRBV12-3 or TRBV12-4 with TRBJ1-3; possibly TRBD1 for D (6 bases). Trimming cost V 9 bases and J 2 bases, with 11 bases left between them. CDR3 size: 13 residues. CDR3 nucleotide sequence: TGTGCCAGTTTACAGGGAGCTGGAAACACCATATATTTT. Protein sequence: CASLQGAGNTIYF.

This rearrangement joins TRBV7-2 to TRBJ2-3, with a tentative D call TRBD1 (6 bases). This CDR3 spans 14 amino acids. Germline CDR1 SGHTA, CDR2 FQGNSA. V shed 3 bases and J shed 2 bases, with 9 bases lying between them. CDR3 region: CASSFRDNTDTQYF. CDR3 coding DNA: TGTGCCAGCAGCTTCCGGGACAACACAGATACGCAGTATTTT.

CDR3 amino acids: CASSLVLGNSYEQYF. The CDR3 bases are TGTGCCAGCAGCTTGGTATTAGGGAACAGCTACGAGCAGTACTTC. The chain recombines TRBV5-8 with TRBJ2-7; D gene uncertain. CDR1 and CDR2 from the germline V gene are SGHTS and YDEGEE. CDR3 length: 15 residues. V lost 0 bases, J lost 3 bases, and 13 bases lay in between.

J is TRBJ2-1 and V is TRBV6-5, with 8 bases that match TRBD2. This CDR3 region has 14 residues. Germline V CDR1 and CDR2: MNHEY, SVGAGI. V shed 11 bases, J shed 7 bases, and the junction held 13 bases outside the gene matches. CDR3 nucleotide sequence: TGTGCCTCCAGGGTGCGGGGGGAGAGGAATGAGCAGTTCTTC. Amino acid sequence: CASRVRGERNEQFF.